This is a list of T cell receptor beta chains from one sample in a study of T cells in Graves' hyperthyroidism and ophthalmopathy. MiXCR, run by TCRdb on the multiplex PCR reads, gives a single entry per CDR3 protein. The data show some 440,000 distinct CDR3 sequences, 15% to 19% seen once. The sample comprised blood. These TCRs come from a young woman with Graves' hyperthyroidism. Each CDR3 is given with its conserved first and last residue. D genes are given only for firm matches. Rows may omit the clone size; those that give it use once, few, many or a size class.

D: .; size: few; J: TRBJ2-7; V: TRBV28; CDR3: CASSFPPTSEQYF; DNA: TGTGCCAGCAGTTTCCCCCCGACGTCCGAGCAGTACTTC
D: TRBD1; size: many; J: TRBJ2-7; V: TRBV10-3; CDR3: CAISDRQGITYEQYF; DNA: TGTGCCATCAGTGATCGACAGGGCATCACCTACGAGCAGTACTTC
D: .; size: many; J: TRBJ2-1; V: TRBV7-8; CDR3: CASSLRGRSSYNEQFF; DNA: TGTGCCAGCAGCTTAAGGGGACGTAGCTCCTACAATGAGCAGTTCTTC
D: .; size: many; J: TRBJ2-7; V: TRBV20-1; CDR3: CSATRVAREQYF; DNA: TGCAGTGCCACAAGGGTGGCGCGGGAGCAGTACTTC
D: .; size: few; J: TRBJ2-1; V: TRBV29-1; CDR3: CSGGGGVYNEQFF; DNA: TGCAGCGGCGGAGGCGGAGTCTACAATGAGCAGTTCTTC
D: TRBD1; size: .; J: TRBJ1-6; V: TRBV6-9; CDR3: CASSYRGQGNNSPLHF; DNA: TGTGCCAGCAGTTACAGAGGACAGGGGAATAATTCACCCCTCCACTTT
D: .; size: .; J: TRBJ1-2; V: TRBV29-1; CDR3: CSVEDAAAPNYGYTF; DNA: TGCAGCGTTGAAGACGCGGCAGCGCCTAACTATGGCTACACCTTC
D: TRBD2; size: many; J: TRBJ2-3; V: TRBV29-1; CDR3: CSVEDQRTSGSTDTQYF; DNA: TGCAGCGTTGAAGATCAGAGGACTAGCGGGAGCACAGATACGCAGTATTTT
D: .; size: many; J: TRBJ2-1; V: TRBV7-2; CDR3: CASSLGSATNEQFF; DNA: TGTGCCAGCAGCTTAGGGAGCGCTACCAATGAGCAGTTCTTC
D: TRBD2; size: many; J: TRBJ2-7; V: TRBV10-3; CDR3: CAISTGTSGSYEQYF; DNA: TGTGCCATCAGTACGGGGACTAGCGGCAGCTACGAGCAGTACTTC
D: .; size: many; J: TRBJ1-2; V: TRBV27; CDR3: CASSSPRGPGGFKSYTF; DNA: TGTGCCAGCAGTTCACCTAGGGGACCGGGAGGTTTCAAAAGCTACACCTTC
D: .; size: few; J: TRBJ2-1; V: TRBV5-1; CDR3: CASSYQRNYNEQFF; DNA: TGCGCCAGCAGCTATCAGCGGAACTACAATGAGCAGTTCTTC
D: .; size: many; J: TRBJ2-1; V: TRBV18; CDR3: CASSPRDRTLTNEQFF; DNA: TGTGCCAGCTCACCCCGAGACAGAACCCTGACCAATGAGCAGTTCTTC
D: TRBD1; size: many; J: TRBJ1-5; V: TRBV20-1; CDR3: CSAREQGRGQPQHF; DNA: TGCAGTGCTAGAGAACAGGGGCGAGGGCAGCCCCAGCATTTT
D: .; size: .; J: TRBJ1-1; V: TRBV29-1; CDR3: CSVEISGGTEAFF; DNA: TGCAGCGTTGAAATCTCCGGGGGGACTGAAGCTTTCTTT
D: TRBD1; size: many; J: TRBJ1-4; V: TRBV3-1; CDR3: CASSLRQGRDEKLFF; DNA: TGTGCCAGCAGCCTCCGACAGGGGAGAGATGAAAAACTGTTTTTT
D: TRBD1; size: .; J: TRBJ1-6; V: TRBV7-8; CDR3: CASSPQGASPLHF; DNA: TGTGCCAGCAGCCCACAGGGGGCTTCACCCCTCCACTTT
D: TRBD2; size: .; J: TRBJ2-1; V: TRBV11-1; CDR3: CASSRRRWSGSYNEQFF; DNA: TGTGCCAGCAGCCGCCGAAGATGGAGCGGGAGTTACAATGAGCAGTTCTTC
D: .; size: few; J: TRBJ2-3; V: TRBV28; CDR3: CASSLGPRTDTQYF; DNA: TGTGCCAGCAGTTTAGGCCCGCGCACAGATACGCAGTATTTT
D: TRBD1; size: many; J: TRBJ1-2; V: TRBV7-8; CDR3: CASSSRRGGDRGFKYGYTF; DNA: TGTGCCAGCAGCTCCCGCCGAGGGGGCGATCGAGGTTTTAAATATGGCTACACCTTC
D: .; size: .; J: TRBJ2-3; V: TRBV5-1; CDR3: CASSDYGDTQYF; DNA: TGCGCCAGCAGCGATTATGGTGATACGCAGTATTTT
D: TRBD1; size: .; J: TRBJ1-2; V: TRBV25-1; CDR3: CASSDSGQGGYGYTF; DNA: TGTGCCAGCAGTGATTCGGGACAGGGAGGCTATGGCTACACCTTC
D: TRBD2; size: .; J: TRBJ2-2; V: TRBV12-3/TRBV12-4; CDR3: CASSLLAAYTGELFF; DNA: TGTGCCAGCAGTTTACTAGCGGCCTACACCGGGGAGCTGTTTTTT
D: TRBD1; size: .; J: TRBJ2-2; V: TRBV20-1; CDR3: CSADTGGLSDGELFF; DNA: TGCAGTGCTGATACAGGGGGGCTGTCTGACGGGGAGCTGTTTTTT
D: .; size: few; J: TRBJ2-5; V: TRBV25-1; CDR3: CASSEVRLYQETQYF; DNA: TGTGCCAGCAGTGAGGTACGGCTGTACCAAGAGACCCAGTACTTC
D: .; size: .; J: TRBJ1-6; V: TRBV29-1; CDR3: CSAGEDSPLHF; DNA: TGCAGCGCCGGGGAGGATTCACCCCTCCACTTT
D: .; size: many; J: TRBJ2-5; V: TRBV6-1; CDR3: CASSGYQETQYF; DNA: TGTGCCAGCAGTGGGTACCAAGAGACCCAGTACTTC
D: .; size: few; J: TRBJ2-3; V: TRBV20-1; CDR3: CSARATVIGTDTQYF; DNA: TGCAGTGCTAGAGCGACAGTTATTGGGACAGATACGCAGTATTTT
D: TRBD1; size: .; J: TRBJ2-7; V: TRBV4-3; CDR3: CASSLGTGSWEQYF; DNA: TGCGCCAGCAGCCTTGGGACAGGCTCCTGGGAGCAGTACTTC
D: TRBD2; size: .; J: TRBJ2-1; V: TRBV29-1; CDR3: CSAGTSDYNEQFF; DNA: TGCAGCGCCGGGACTAGCGACTACAATGAGCAGTTCTTC
D: .; size: many; J: TRBJ1-1; V: TRBV6-6; CDR3: CASSYYKDTEAFF; DNA: TGTGCCAGCAGTTATTACAAGGACACTGAAGCTTTCTTT
D: .; size: .; J: TRBJ2-1; V: TRBV5-6; CDR3: CASSRNWPGTGDEQFF; DNA: TGTGCCAGCAGCAGAAATTGGCCGGGGACGGGCGATGAGCAGTTCTTC
D: TRBD2; size: many; J: TRBJ2-3; V: TRBV28; CDR3: CASTSQRGRVADTQYF; DNA: TGTGCCAGCACGAGTCAGCGCGGGAGGGTGGCAGATACGCAGTATTTT
D: .; size: few; J: TRBJ2-3; V: TRBV19; CDR3: CASSIGGTYTDTQYF; DNA: TGTGCCAGTAGTATAGGCGGGACTTACACAGATACGCAGTATTTT
D: .; size: many; J: TRBJ2-7; V: TRBV24-1; CDR3: CATSDLKSDEFPYEQYF; DNA: TGTGCCACCAGTGATTTAAAATCCGACGAGTTCCCCTACGAGCAGTACTTC
D: TRBD1; size: many; J: TRBJ1-1; V: TRBV29-1; CDR3: CSGSLGQGFLAEAFF; DNA: TGCAGCGGCTCGCTAGGACAGGGGTTCCTCGCTGAAGCTTTCTTT
D: TRBD1; size: few; J: TRBJ1-5; V: TRBV7-3; CDR3: CASSAPGTVSPRDQPQHF; DNA: TGTGCCAGCAGCGCTCCCGGGACAGTATCTCCTCGGGATCAGCCCCAGCATTTT
D: .; size: few; J: TRBJ2-2; V: TRBV4-1; CDR3: CASSQPTSGTGELFF; DNA: TGCGCCAGCAGCCAACCTACCTCTGGCACCGGGGAGCTGTTTTTT
D: TRBD2; size: .; J: TRBJ2-1; V: TRBV4-3; CDR3: CASSRGKSGGSYNEQFF; DNA: TGCGCCAGCTCGAGGGGAAAGAGCGGGGGCTCCTACAATGAGCAGTTCTTC
D: .; size: .; J: TRBJ2-7; V: TRBV9; CDR3: CASSVGGRSYEQYF; DNA: TGTGCCAGCAGCGTAGGGGGAAGGAGCTACGAGCAGTACTTC
D: .; size: few; J: TRBJ1-1; V: TRBV6-4; CDR3: CASSTGIGTEAFF; DNA: TGTGCCAGCAGTACAGGGATAGGGACTGAAGCTTTCTTT